Sequencing of this T cell receptor beta chain was carried out in a study of blood T cell repertoires in COVID-19. Germline CDR1 reads SGHTA; CDR2 reads FQGTGA. Trimming stripped 5 bases from V and 7 bases from J, with 14 bases between. CDR3 length: 13 amino acids. Some clones are missing from TCRdb's copy, which holds only in-frame ones; the method was immunoSEQ multiplex PCR. The sample lists around 310,000 clones, over 75% seen once, with over 8% in the top ten. Participants' reported clinical history set cohort assignment. The rearrangement joins TRBV7-3 to TRBJ1-2, with D possibly being TRBD1 (6 bases). Sequencing input: PBMCs or T cells enriched from blood (not recorded which). The origin of this receptor is a woman in her thirties or forties who had recovered from COVID-19. The CDR3: CASSPDSRGGYTF. The CDR3, as DNA: TGTGCCAGCAGCCCGGACTCCAGGGGTGGCTACACCTTC. The full variable domain, its missing parts supplied by reference TRBV7-3 and TRBJ1-2, is GAGVSQTPSNKVTEKGKYVELRCDPISGHTALYWYRQSLGQGPEFLIYFQGTGAADDSGLPNDRFFAVRPEGSVSTLKIQRTERGDSAVYLCASSPDSRGGYTFGSGTRLTVV.